These T cell receptor beta chains were read from a single sample in a study of blood T cell repertoires in COVID-19. Some clones are missing from TCRdb's copy, which holds only in-frame ones; the method was immunoSEQ multiplex PCR. Among some 88,000 clones listed, more than 75% were seen once. The source material was peripheral blood. The receptor set was obtained from a human donor in a cohort sampled during active COVID-19. The CDR3 runs from the conserved cysteine through the conserved F or W. A D gene is named only where the DNA matches it firmly. Clone size is shown for a subset of rows, as once, few, many or a class of expanded clone.

abundance: -
v_gene: TRBV10-1
j_gene: TRBJ2-3
d_gene: TRBD1
CDR3nt: TGCGCCAGCCAATCCGGGACAGAGAGCACAGATACGCAGTATTTT
CDR3aa: CASQSGTESTDTQYF

abundance: -
v_gene: TRBV15
j_gene: TRBJ1-1
d_gene: -
CDR3nt: TGTGCCACCAGCAGAGATTTTACAGGGAACCCTGAAGCTTTCTTT
CDR3aa: CATSRDFTGNPEAFF

abundance: -
v_gene: TRBV3-1/TRBV3-2
j_gene: TRBJ1-2
d_gene: -
CDR3nt: TGTGCCAGCAGCCACTTAGAGTTTCCATCGTTAACCTATGGCTACACCTTC
CDR3aa: CASSHLEFPSLTYGYTF

abundance: -
v_gene: TRBV2
j_gene: TRBJ2-6
d_gene: TRBD1
CDR3nt: TGTGCCAGCAGAAGGACAGGGTTTGGGGCCAACGTCCTGACTTTC
CDR3aa: CASRRTGFGANVLTF

abundance: -
v_gene: TRBV7-6
j_gene: TRBJ1-2
d_gene: TRBD1
CDR3nt: TGTGCCAGCAGCTTAGGTGGCAGGGGGCGCGATCTCTATGGCTACACCTTC
CDR3aa: CASSLGGRGRDLYGYTF

abundance: -
v_gene: TRBV7-8
j_gene: TRBJ1-5
d_gene: -
CDR3nt: TGTGCCAGCAGCCCTGTCGATCAGCCCCAGCATTTT
CDR3aa: CASSPVDQPQHF

abundance: -
v_gene: TRBV5-8
j_gene: TRBJ2-3
d_gene: -
CDR3nt: TGTGCCAGCAGCTTGGAAGTACATCCTAGCACAGATACGCAGTATTTT
CDR3aa: CASSLEVHPSTDTQYF

abundance: few
v_gene: TRBV6-6
j_gene: TRBJ2-7
d_gene: TRBD2
CDR3nt: TGTGCCAGCAGATACGGGACTAGCGGGAGTATCTACGAGCAGTACTTC
CDR3aa: CASRYGTSGSIYEQYF

abundance: -
v_gene: TRBV7-8
j_gene: TRBJ1-1
d_gene: -
CDR3nt: TGTGCCAGCAGCTTAGAATCAGGCTCTGAAGCTTTCTTT
CDR3aa: CASSLESGSEAFF

abundance: -
v_gene: TRBV28
j_gene: TRBJ2-5
d_gene: -
CDR3nt: TGTGCCAGCAGTTTGGGGCTTTTAGAGACCCAGTACTTC
CDR3aa: CASSLGLLETQYF

abundance: -
v_gene: TRBV7-6
j_gene: TRBJ2-5
d_gene: -
CDR3nt: TGTGCCAGCAGCTTTTCAGGTGGAATACATTTCCAGACCCAGTACTTC
CDR3aa: CASSFSGGIHFQTQYF

abundance: -
v_gene: TRBV19
j_gene: TRBJ2-6
d_gene: -
CDR3nt: TGTGCCAGTAGTATAGCCCGCGGAGGGGCCAACGTCCTGACTTTC
CDR3aa: CASSIARGGANVLTF

abundance: -
v_gene: TRBV7-7
j_gene: TRBJ2-1
d_gene: TRBD1
CDR3nt: TGTGCTAGCAGCCTAGACAGGGTCCACAATGAGCAGTTCTTC
CDR3aa: CASSLDRVHNEQFF

abundance: -
v_gene: TRBV5-4
j_gene: TRBJ2-3
d_gene: TRBD1
CDR3nt: TGTGCCAGCAGCTTGGATCTGGACAGGCGCACAGATACGCAGTATTTT
CDR3aa: CASSLDLDRRTDTQYF

abundance: -
v_gene: TRBV5-1
j_gene: TRBJ2-1
d_gene: TRBD2
CDR3nt: TGCGCCAGCAGCTTGGAAGCGGGACTAGCGGGAGTCGGTAATGAGCAGTTCTTC
CDR3aa: CASSLEAGLAGVGNEQFF

abundance: -
v_gene: TRBV30
j_gene: TRBJ1-4
d_gene: TRBD1
CDR3nt: TGTGCCTGGAGTGGTGGGACAGCGGATGAAAAACTGTTTTTT
CDR3aa: CAWSGGTADEKLFF

abundance: -
v_gene: TRBV27
j_gene: TRBJ2-3
d_gene: -
CDR3nt: TGTGCCAGCAGTTTACCTCCCTTGGGGGGTCCCACAGATACGCAGTATTTT
CDR3aa: CASSLPPLGGPTDTQYF

abundance: few
v_gene: TRBV6-1
j_gene: TRBJ2-4
d_gene: -
CDR3nt: TGTGCCAGCAGTGAATGGACAGTAGCCAAAAACATTCAGTACTTC
CDR3aa: CASSEWTVAKNIQYF

abundance: few
v_gene: TRBV4-1
j_gene: TRBJ2-1
d_gene: TRBD2
CDR3nt: TGCGCCAGCAGCCCGACAGGGGGGTCGGCTAGCGGGAGGGACAATGAGCAGTTCTTC
CDR3aa: CASSPTGGSASGRDNEQFF

abundance: -
v_gene: TRBV11-2
j_gene: TRBJ1-1
d_gene: TRBD1
CDR3nt: TGTGCCAGCAGCGCCGACAGGGGAGGGAGGCCTGAAGCTTTCTTT
CDR3aa: CASSADRGGRPEAFF

abundance: -
v_gene: TRBV3-1/TRBV3-2
j_gene: TRBJ2-1
d_gene: TRBD1
CDR3nt: TGTGCCAGCAGCCAAGAGGACAGGGTATTTGGTGAGCAGTTCTTC
CDR3aa: CASSQEDRVFGEQFF

abundance: -
v_gene: TRBV19
j_gene: TRBJ2-1
d_gene: -
CDR3nt: TGTGCCAGTAGTGCAACTAGCTACAATGAGCAGTTCTTC
CDR3aa: CASSATSYNEQFF

abundance: -
v_gene: TRBV6-5
j_gene: TRBJ1-3
d_gene: -
CDR3nt: TGTGCCAGCATCCCTGGGGGGGGAAACACCATATATTTT
CDR3aa: CASIPGGGNTIYF

abundance: -
v_gene: TRBV5-1
j_gene: TRBJ2-5
d_gene: -
CDR3nt: TGCGCCAGCAGCCCCCGAACAGGGCCAAGTTACGAGACCCAGTACTTC
CDR3aa: CASSPRTGPSYETQYF

abundance: -
v_gene: TRBV11-2
j_gene: TRBJ2-5
d_gene: TRBD1
CDR3nt: TGTGCCAGCAGCCCGGGTCGGGGACAGGGTAGCCAAGAGACCCAGTACTTC
CDR3aa: CASSPGRGQGSQETQYF

abundance: -
v_gene: TRBV20-1
j_gene: TRBJ2-7
d_gene: -
CDR3nt: TGCAGTGCTACTGACTCCGGGACATTCGGCTACGAGCAGTACTTC
CDR3aa: CSATDSGTFGYEQYF

abundance: -
v_gene: TRBV30
j_gene: TRBJ2-7
d_gene: -
CDR3nt: TGTGCCTGGCTACTGGAGCGTAGAGGTCGCGAGCAGTACTTC
CDR3aa: CAWLLERRGREQYF

abundance: -
v_gene: TRBV18
j_gene: TRBJ2-7
d_gene: -
CDR3nt: TGTGCCAGCTCACCGGCAGCGCCGAACTACGAGCAGTACTTC
CDR3aa: CASSPAAPNYEQYF

abundance: once
v_gene: TRBV28
j_gene: TRBJ2-6
d_gene: TRBD1
CDR3nt: TGTGCCAGCAGTCTCGCCGGGACAGCTGGGGCCAACGTCCTGACTTTC
CDR3aa: CASSLAGTAGANVLTF

abundance: -
v_gene: TRBV15
j_gene: TRBJ2-5
d_gene: TRBD1
CDR3nt: TGTGCCACCAGCACCAGGACAGGGGGTGAGACCCAGTACTTC
CDR3aa: CATSTRTGGETQYF

abundance: -
v_gene: TRBV5-1
j_gene: TRBJ2-3
d_gene: -
CDR3nt: TGCGCCAGCAGCACATCGACAGGCAGCACAGATACGCAGTATTTT
CDR3aa: CASSTSTGSTDTQYF

abundance: few
v_gene: TRBV19
j_gene: TRBJ2-7
d_gene: TRBD2
CDR3nt: TGTGCCAGTAGTATGTTTGCTAGCGGGAATCCCTACGAGCAGTACTTC
CDR3aa: CASSMFASGNPYEQYF

abundance: -
v_gene: TRBV5-1
j_gene: TRBJ2-6
d_gene: TRBD1
CDR3nt: TGCGCCAGCACCTCCATACAGGGGACTGGGGCCAACGTCCTGACTTTC
CDR3aa: CASTSIQGTGANVLTF

abundance: -
v_gene: TRBV27
j_gene: TRBJ2-2
d_gene: -
CDR3nt: TGTGCCAGCAGTTTCATCGGGATCCGGACCGGGGAGCTGTTTTTT
CDR3aa: CASSFIGIRTGELFF

abundance: -
v_gene: TRBV30
j_gene: TRBJ2-5
d_gene: TRBD1
CDR3nt: TGTGCCTGGAGTGCCCCCGGGACAGGGCGCCTTTACTTC
CDR3aa: CAWSAPGTGRLYF

abundance: -
v_gene: TRBV5-1
j_gene: TRBJ2-7
d_gene: -
CDR3nt: TGCGCCAGCAGCCCCGAGGGCTACGAGCAGTACTTC
CDR3aa: CASSPEGYEQYF

abundance: -
v_gene: TRBV25-1
j_gene: TRBJ2-7
d_gene: TRBD1
CDR3nt: TGTGCCAGCACCCTAGGGACAGGGTATCCCCACGAGCAGTACTTC
CDR3aa: CASTLGTGYPHEQYF

abundance: -
v_gene: TRBV5-1
j_gene: TRBJ2-3
d_gene: TRBD2
CDR3nt: TGCGCCAGCAGCCCCGATGGACTAGCGGGCACAGATACGCAGTATTTT
CDR3aa: CASSPDGLAGTDTQYF

abundance: -
v_gene: TRBV2
j_gene: TRBJ2-1
d_gene: -
CDR3nt: TGTGCCAGCAGTCTCCGAGATGTGGACAGCTCCTACAATGAGCAGTTCTTC
CDR3aa: CASSLRDVDSSYNEQFF

abundance: -
v_gene: TRBV28
j_gene: TRBJ2-3
d_gene: -
CDR3nt: TGTGCCAGCAGTTTGGGGAGTACAGATACGCAGTATTTT
CDR3aa: CASSLGSTDTQYF

abundance: -
v_gene: TRBV25-1
j_gene: TRBJ2-3
d_gene: TRBD1
CDR3nt: TGTGCCAGCAGTGGGGACAGACGCACAGATACGCAGTATTTT
CDR3aa: CASSGDRRTDTQYF

abundance: -
v_gene: TRBV7-2
j_gene: TRBJ1-1
d_gene: -
CDR3nt: TGTGCCAGCAGCTTAGTGGGGGGTGAGGACACTGAAGCTTTCTTT
CDR3aa: CASSLVGGEDTEAFF

abundance: -
v_gene: TRBV7-7
j_gene: TRBJ2-5
d_gene: TRBD1
CDR3nt: TGTGCTAGCAGCTTAGCGGCAGGGGGCCCTCTTACCCAAGAGACCCAGTACTTC
CDR3aa: CASSLAAGGPLTQETQYF

abundance: -
v_gene: TRBV19
j_gene: TRBJ2-7
d_gene: TRBD1
CDR3nt: TGTGCCAGTAGTTCTAGAAGGACAGGGGGCTACGAGCAGTACTTC
CDR3aa: CASSSRRTGGYEQYF

abundance: -
v_gene: TRBV4-1
j_gene: TRBJ2-1
d_gene: TRBD1
CDR3nt: TGCGCCAGCAGCCCAGGGGGCTCCTACAATGAGCAGTTCTTC
CDR3aa: CASSPGGSYNEQFF

abundance: -
v_gene: TRBV7-9
j_gene: TRBJ2-5
d_gene: TRBD1
CDR3nt: TGTGCCAGCAGCTTTTCCGGACAGGGGGCTGGGGAGACCCAGTACTTC
CDR3aa: CASSFSGQGAGETQYF

abundance: -
v_gene: TRBV7-9
j_gene: TRBJ2-7
d_gene: -
CDR3nt: TGTGCCAGCAGCTCCGGGACTTCAACCTACGAGCAGTACTTC
CDR3aa: CASSSGTSTYEQYF

abundance: -
v_gene: TRBV5-6
j_gene: TRBJ2-3
d_gene: TRBD1
CDR3nt: TGTGCCAGCAGTTACGGGACAGGGGGCACAGATACGCAGTATTTT
CDR3aa: CASSYGTGGTDTQYF

abundance: -
v_gene: TRBV15
j_gene: TRBJ1-2
d_gene: TRBD1
CDR3nt: TGTGCCACCAGCAGGCCACCTTACAGGGGGCCCTATGGCTACACCTTC
CDR3aa: CATSRPPYRGPYGYTF

abundance: -
v_gene: TRBV18
j_gene: TRBJ2-1
d_gene: -
CDR3nt: TGTGCCAGCTCATTGAGGCCCCCGGCCAAACTAGATCCCTATGAGCAGTTCTTC
CDR3aa: CASSLRPPAKLDPYEQFF

abundance: -
v_gene: TRBV5-1
j_gene: TRBJ1-6
d_gene: -
CDR3nt: TGCGCCAGCAGCTTGGGCCCTTCGAGGAGGGGTTCACCCCTCCACTTT
CDR3aa: CASSLGPSRRGSPLHF